Sequencing of this T cell receptor beta chain was carried out in a study of Ad26.COV2.S vaccination and SARS-CoV-2 variants. Sample treatment: roughly 18 received Ad26.COV2.S at low or high dose, single or two shots; roughly five received placebo; per-sample allocation not given. Specimens were obtained on day 63 following the first vaccine or placebo injection. CDR1 and CDR2 (germline): KGHSH, LQKENI. The V gene lost 4 bases and the J gene lost 0 bases, with 12 bases spanning the gap. CDR3 length equals 16 residues. Clones were sequenced by immunoSEQ multiplex PCR, and TCRdb holds only the in-frame ones, with some missing. The repertoire includes around 300,000 clones, 86% of them detected once, and around 11% sits in the top ten.

This chain links TRBV18 with TRBJ2-2; perhaps TRBD1 as D (5 bases). Sample: peripheral blood, taken in a trial of Ad26.COV2.S vaccine versus placebo. The receptor's source is a person between 18 and 65 years old who received the Ad26.COV2.S COVID-19 vaccine or a placebo. CDR3 coding DNA: TGTGCCAGCTCACTGGACATACCCGCGAACACCGGGGAGCTGTTTTTT. This encodes CASSLDIPANTGELFF.